This record looks at one T cell receptor (beta chain) sequence and its context. Primers for the PCR totalled 60 Vbeta and 13 Jbeta. Assay: immunoSEQ multiplex PCR; the TCRdb copy retains only in-frame clones and omits some. The table has 70,000 to 100,000 clones, under 70% seen once; the top ten hold about 6.9%. This sample was taken from a study of cytomegalovirus exposure and HLA in healthy donors. In germline, CDR1 is SGHKS, CDR2 YYEKEE (reference sequence). This CDR3 is built from 18 residues. The V gene lost 3 bases and the J gene lost 0 bases, with 18 bases spanning the gap. The V and J genes are TRBV5-5 and TRBJ1-4; no firm D call. This TCR derives from a woman aged 45-65 years in good health and CMV-seropositive. The sample was PBMCs. The CDR3 region is CASSSQNYSDATNEKLFF. For the CDR3, the DNA is TGTGCCAGCAGCTCGCAAAATTACAGTGACGCAACTAATGAAAAACTGTTTTTT.